These 32 T cell receptor beta chains were sequenced from one sample in a study of TIL therapy for anti-PD-1-resistant metastatic lung cancer (dated by TCRdb to about 2021). TCR beta CDR3 regions were amplified from genomic DNA by bias-controlled multiplex PCR with the immunoSEQ v3 hsTCRB kit. TCRdb's version of the immuneACCESS table is confined to in-frame rearrangements and falls short of the full clone set. An unresolved V gene accounts for under half of the shortfall where checked; the remainder is of unknown origin. Recorded for this sample are about 100,000 clones; about three fifths of them occurred a single time. Approximately 9.9% of the sample rests with the top ten. According to the study, the label for this sample's time point signals: pre-treatment sample, taken before nivolumab and TIL therapy. The baseline tumor samples, taken from the same resection that was used to grow TIL, were excised metastases, most often pleural nodules or supraclavicular lymph nodes.

This sample comprised tumor tissue, obtained at baseline. The receptors stem from a person aged 25-80 years with non-small cell lung cancer.

In its sample, this clone was seen a few times. The chain carries TRBV10-3 and TRBJ1-6; D is unclear. Germline V gene lookup returns CDR1 ENHRY and CDR2 SYGVKD. V lost 3 bases and J 6 bases, leaving 12 bases between the germline ends. This CDR3 is 15 amino acids long. Written as DNA, the CDR3 is TGTGCCATCAGTGAAAGGGTCGTCGGTAATTCACCCCTCCACTTT. This translates into CAISERVVGNSPLHF.

The chain links TRBV5-1 to TRBJ2-3, with 12 bases identical to TRBD2. Germline V lookup: CDR1 SGHRS, CDR2 YFSETQ. The V segment lost 0 bases and the J segment 4 bases; nucleotides outside the gene matches: 3. The CDR3 length is 16 residues. The CDR3 DNA reads TGCGCCAGCAGCTTGGCTAGCGGGGGGGGATCAGATACGCAGTATTTT. This codes for CASSLASGGGSDTQYF.

This chain uses TRBV6-5 with TRBJ1-1; D is ambiguous. The CDR3 extends over 12 amino acids. In germline, CDR1 is MNHEY, CDR2 SVGAGI. Trimming removed 7 bases from V and 11 bases from J, with 17 bases in between. The CDR3: CASKGPERGAFF. The CDR3 nucleotides read TGTGCCAGCAAGGGCCCTGAAAGAGGCGCTTTCTTT.

This clone was detected once. The chain is built from TRBV4-1 and TRBJ2-5; D not certain. This CDR3 has 14 amino acids. CDR1 is MGHRA, CDR2 YSYEKL, per germline. The V end lost 4 bases, the J end lost 4 bases, and 13 bases lay between the germline ends. For the CDR3, the DNA is TGCGCCAGCAGCCTAGCTACGGTCGGAGAGACCCAGTACTTC. Its protein is CASSLATVGETQYF.

The V gene is TRBV5-1, the J gene TRBJ2-7; D is unresolved. V was pared by 0 bases and J by 0 bases, with 13 bases between. The CDR3 totals 16 residues. Germline lookup yields CDR1 SGHRS and CDR2 YFSETQ. CDR3 DNA sequence: TGCGCCAGCAGCTTGGGGGTGTACACAGCCTCCTACGAGCAGTACTTC. It specifies CASSLGVYTASYEQYF.

The chain joins TRBV19 to TRBJ1-1; D perhaps matches TRBD1 (5 bases). This CDR3 has 15 amino acids. V lost 4 bases and J 1 base, leaving 13 bases between the germline ends. CDR1 LNHDA and CDR2 SQIVND come from the germline V gene (reference sequence). CDR3 protein: CASSTPGKGNTEAFF. The CDR3 DNA reads TGTGCCAGTAGTACGCCAGGGAAAGGGAACACTGAAGCTTTCTTT.

The chain carries TRBV3-1 (or the pseudogene TRBV3-2) and TRBJ2-3; 9 bases map to TRBD2. This CDR3 contains 13 residues. Per germline, CDR1 LGHDT and CDR2 YNNKEL (reference sequence). The V and J ends lost 8 bases and 7 bases, in that order; junction bases with no gene match: 7. Here the CDR3 reads CASGGREGNTQYF. In DNA form, the CDR3 reads TGTGCCAGCGGCGGGAGGGAGGGAAATACGCAGTATTTT.

The genes are TRBV3-1 (or the pseudogene TRBV3-2) and TRBJ1-3; tentatively, D is TRBD1 (5 bases). V lost 0 bases and J 0 bases, leaving 15 bases between the germline ends. The CDR3 has 18 amino acids. Germline-derived CDR1 and CDR2 are LGHDT and YNNKEL (reference sequence). CDR3 residues: CASSQDSNKRGSGNTIYF. The CDR3 DNA reads TGTGCCAGCAGCCAAGATTCAAATAAGAGGGGCTCTGGAAACACCATATATTTT.

Concerning this clone itself: This same CDR3 is encoded by further DNA sequences in the sample. The rearrangement links TRBV9 to TRBJ1-3, with D maybe TRBD1 (5 bases). The V and J ends lost 0 bases and 4 bases respectively, with 11 bases between them. CDR1 is SGDLS, CDR2 YYNGEE, per germline. The CDR3 covers 15 residues. The CDR3 protein is CASSVDGGSGNTIYF. The CDR3 region has the DNA TGTGCCAGCAGCGTAGACGGGGGATCAGGAAACACCATATATTTT.

This clone was found a few times. The chain is built from TRBV3-1 (or the pseudogene TRBV3-2) and TRBJ2-1; 7 bases are a match to TRBD1. The junction had 11 bases not matched to a gene; V was cut back by 1 base and J by 8 bases. The CDR3 runs to 16 residues. CDR1 and CDR2 (germline): LGHDT, YNNKEL (reference sequence). The CDR3 loop reads CASSQVRRTGPDEQFF. The CDR3 coding sequence is TGTGCCAGCAGCCAAGTTCGTAGGACAGGTCCCGATGAGCAGTTCTTC.

This rearrangement joins TRBV9 to TRBJ2-7, with TRBD1 identical over 9 bases. From germline, CDR1 is SGDLS and CDR2 YYNGEE. This CDR3 is built from 16 residues. Trimming removed 5 bases from V and 6 bases from J; junction bases left unmatched: 15. For the CDR3, the DNA is TGTGCCAGCAGTGCATATTCCACAGGGGGCATTGCCGAGCAGTACTTC. It specifies CASSAYSTGGIAEQYF.

The CDR3 DNA reads as TGTGCCAGCAGCGTACGGGGGAACCTACTTGACGAGCAGTACTTC. Translating it yields CASSVRGNLLDEQYF. V and J are TRBV9 and TRBJ2-7, with D possibly TRBD2 on 6 matching bases. This CDR3 contains 15 residues. Germline V lookup: CDR1 SGDLS, CDR2 YYNGEE. The V end was cut by 1 base, the J end by 5 bases, with 16 bases between.

The chain couples TRBV28 to TRBJ1-2, with D possibly TRBD1 on 5 matching bases. Per the germline V gene, CDR1 is MDHEN and CDR2 is SYDVKM. This CDR3 has 12 residues. V shed 6 bases and J shed 10 bases, with 15 bases lying between them. CDR3: CASRQDARDYTF. The CDR3 DNA is TGTGCCAGCAGACAGGACGCGCGAGACTACACCTTC.

The rearrangement links TRBV5-1 to TRBJ2-5; tentatively, D is TRBD1 or TRBD2 (5 bases each). V lost 2 bases to trimming and J lost 10 bases, with 24 bases between them. The CDR3 covers 16 residues. From germline, CDR1 is SGHRS and CDR2 YFSETQ. In DNA form, the CDR3 reads TGCGCCAGCAGCTTTGGGAAAGACAGTCATGAAGAGGGCCAGTACTTC. Encoded protein: CASSFGKDSHEEGQYF. The full variable domain, completed using reference TRBV5-1 and TRBJ2-5, is KAGVTQTPRYLIKTRGQQVTLSCSPISGHRSVSWYQQTPGQGLQFLFEYFSETQRNKGNFPGRFSGRQFSNSRSEMNVSTLELGDSALYLCASSFGKDSHEEGQYFGPGTRLLVL.

The chain recombines TRBV9 with TRBJ2-3, with 10 positions matching TRBD2. The V segment lost 3 bases and the J segment 3 bases; nucleotides outside the gene matches: 7. The germline CDR1 and CDR2 sequences are SGDLS and YYNGEE. CDR3 length: 16 amino acids. In DNA form, the CDR3 reads TGTGCCAGCAGCGACCCTTTAGCGGGGGGTACAGATACGCAGTATTTT. Translation gives CASSDPLAGGTDTQYF.

The chain links TRBV20-1 to TRBJ1-2, with no clear D. The V gene's germline CDR1 is DFQATT and CDR2 SNEGSKA (reference sequence). CDR3 length: 15 amino acids. V lost 3 bases and J 0 bases, leaving 14 bases between the germline ends. CDR3 DNA sequence: TGCAGTGCTAGTAGTTTATCAGAGACTAACTATGGCTACACCTTC. Translation gives CSASSLSETNYGYTF.

In this sample, this clone turned up a few times. The chain employs TRBV28 and TRBJ2-1, with D unclear. V was clipped by 0 bases and J by 9 bases, with 6 bases between them. The CDR3 is made up of 12 amino acids. Looked up from germline, CDR1 is MDHEN and CDR2 is SYDVKM. CDR3: CASSLWNGEQFF. For the CDR3, the DNA is TGTGCCAGCAGTTTATGGAACGGTGAGCAGTTCTTC.

The chain couples TRBV14 to TRBJ2-3; 7 bases align to TRBD2. Germline V gene lookup returns CDR1 SGHDN and CDR2 FVKESK. This CDR3 is 14 amino acids long. V shed 5 bases, J shed 2 bases, and the junction held 4 bases outside the gene matches. The CDR3 here is CASSTGGPTDTQYF. The CDR3, as DNA: TGTGCCAGCAGCACGGGGGGACCCACAGATACGCAGTATTTT. Together with reference TRBV14 and TRBJ2-3, the CDR3 gives the full variable domain: EAGVTQFPSHSVIEKGQTVTLRCDPISGHDNLYWYRRVMGKEIKFLLHFVKESKQDESGMPNNRFLAERTGGTYSTLKVQPAELEDSGVYFCASSTGGPTDTQYFGPGTRLTVL.

The chain is built from TRBV20-1 and TRBJ1-5; the match to TRBD1 covers 7 bases. The CDR3 loop spans 14 amino acids. V shed 3 bases, J shed 2 bases, and the junction held 4 bases outside the gene matches. From germline, CDR1 is DFQATT and CDR2 SNEGSKA (reference sequence). CDR3 loop: CSASGGGGNQPQHF. The CDR3 coding sequence is TGCAGTGCTAGTGGAGGGGGCGGCAATCAGCCCCAGCATTTT.

This clone was seen a few times. This sequence joins TRBV28 and TRBJ1-2, with 8 bases aligning to TRBD1. The trim removed 4 bases at V and 2 bases at J, leaving 9 bases unmatched. There are 16 residues in the CDR3. Germline V gene data show CDR1 as MDHEN and CDR2 as SYDVKM. Here the CDR3 reads CASSSVTGAHNYGYTF. The CDR3 coding sequence is TGTGCCAGCAGTTCGGTGACAGGGGCCCACAACTATGGCTACACCTTC.

The V gene is TRBV5-4, the J gene TRBJ2-5; TRBD1 is a possible D gene (6 bases). The CDR3 totals 13 residues. V was shortened by 4 bases and J by 2 bases, with 9 bases between the two germline ends. Germline assignment: CDR1 SGHNT and CDR2 YYREEE (reference sequence). The CDR3 reads CASSIRGQETQYF. CDR3 coding DNA: TGTGCCAGCAGCATAAGGGGGCAAGAGACCCAGTACTTC.

The DNA of the CDR3 is TGTGCCAGCAGCCCAGAGTCAGAGAATCTGATGGATACGCAGTATTTT. It yields the protein CASSPESENLMDTQYF. J is TRBJ2-3 and V is TRBV14, with unresolved D. The CDR3 consists of 16 residues. Germline assignment: CDR1 SGHDN and CDR2 FVKESK. Trimming pared 4 bases from V and 6 bases from J, leaving 20 bases between.

This clone showed up just a few times. The chain couples TRBV5-4 to TRBJ2-4; no definite D call. V lost 3 bases, J lost 3 bases, and 16 bases lay in between. This CDR3 contains 16 residues. Germline CDR1 reads SGHNT; CDR2 reads YYREEE (reference sequence). CDR3 sequence reads: CASSYPGDWSKNIQYF. CDR3 in DNA: TGTGCCAGCAGCTACCCCGGTGATTGGAGCAAAAACATTCAGTACTTC.

This clone was found a few times. The rearrangement uses TRBV19 and TRBJ2-7, with 8 bases aligning to TRBD1. The length of the CDR3 is 14 residues. The junction had 4 bases not matched to a gene; V was cut back by 4 bases and J by 2 bases. Germline CDR1 LNHDA, CDR2 SQIVND (reference sequence). The CDR3: CASSKGQVPYEQYF. For the CDR3, the DNA is TGTGCCAGTAGTAAGGGACAGGTCCCCTACGAGCAGTACTTC.

This clone was seen only a few times. CDR3 sequence (DNA): TGTGCCAGCAGTCCCCCCATAGCGGGAGTAAACGAGCAGTACTTC. It specifies CASSPPIAGVNEQYF. The chain links TRBV6-6 to TRBJ2-7; TRBD2 agrees at 9 bases. Germline V gene data show CDR1 as MNHNY and CDR2 as SVGAGI (reference sequence). The junction had 10 bases not matched to a gene; V was cut back by 5 bases and J by 5 bases. This CDR3 comprises 15 residues.

This clone turned up a few times. The V and J genes are TRBV5-6 and TRBJ1-1, with D uncertain. The CDR3 is made up of 12 amino acids. Per germline, CDR1 SGHDT and CDR2 YYEEEE. V lost 2 bases and J lost 3, with 5 bases in between. CDR3 region: CASSFLDTEAFF. In nucleotides, the CDR3 is TGTGCCAGCAGCTTTCTCGACACTGAAGCTTTCTTT.

The chain carries TRBV12-3 or TRBV12-4 and TRBJ2-7; unclear D gene. V was clipped by 1 base and J by 1 base, with 2 bases between them. The CDR3 contains 12 residues. The CDR3 DNA follows: TGTGCCAGCAGTTTAGGTTCCTACGAGCAGTACTTC. It is translated as CASSLGSYEQYF.

The chain is built from TRBV15 and TRBJ2-7, with D possibly being TRBD1 (6 bases). V was clipped by 2 bases and J by 5 bases, with 10 bases between them. CDR3 length: 13 amino acids. Germline CDR1 reads LNHNV; CDR2 reads YYDKDF (reference sequence). The CDR3 coding sequence is TGTGCCACCAGCAGAACCCGGACAGACGAGCAGTACTTC. Its translation is CATSRTRTDEQYF.

This clone appeared a few times. The rearrangement links TRBV7-2 to TRBJ2-2, with TRBD1 matching 8 bases. The CDR3 has 17 residues. Per the germline V gene, CDR1 is SGHTA and CDR2 is FQGNSA. V lost 5 bases, J lost 4 bases, and 12 bases stayed unmatched. CDR3 residues: CASSTMTGARGTGELFF. CDR3 nucleotide sequence: TGTGCCAGCAGCACAATGACAGGGGCGAGGGGCACCGGGGAGCTGTTTTTT.

V usage is TRBV7-9 and J usage is TRBJ2-3; 11 bases are shared with TRBD1. Germline V gene sequence: CDR1 SEHNR, CDR2 FQNEAQ (reference sequence). The length of the CDR3 is 17 residues. The trim removed 1 base at V and 6 bases at J, leaving 9 bases unmatched. CDR3 amino acids: CASSLVGTGGAHDTQYF. For the CDR3, the DNA is TGTGCCAGCAGCTTAGTAGGGACAGGGGGAGCGCACGATACGCAGTATTTT.

This clone has a handful of counts. CDR3 sequence (DNA): TGCGCCAGCAGCCCCCGTTCCGCGGTCATGAACACTGAAGCTTTCTTT. It is translated as CASSPRSAVMNTEAFF. The J gene is TRBJ1-1, the V gene TRBV4-1, with D unclear. Trimming left V 4 bases short and J 0 bases short, with 15 bases between. CDR3 size: 16 residues. Germline V gene data show CDR1 as MGHRA and CDR2 as YSYEKL.

This clone was seen a single time. CDR3 bases: TGTGCCAGTAGCGCATTAGGTAACGAGCAGTACTTC. Protein sequence: CASSALGNEQYF. V usage is TRBV19 and J usage is TRBJ2-7; D gene ambiguous. The ends were cut back, 6 bases at V and 5 bases at J, with 11 bases in the middle. There are 12 residues in the CDR3. CDR1 is LNHDA, CDR2 SQIVND, per germline (reference sequence). The variable domain in full, completed from reference TRBV19 and TRBJ2-7, reads DGGITQSPKYLFRKEGQNVTLSCEQNLNHDAMYWYRQDPGQGLRLIYYSQIVNDFQKGDIAEGYSVSREKKESFPLTVTSAQKNPTAFYLCASSALGNEQYFGPGTRLTVT.